These 5 T cell receptor beta chains originate from one sample sequenced in a study of blood T cell repertoires in COVID-19. Libraries were prepared by immunoSEQ multiplex PCR; TCRdb keeps only in-frame clonotypes and omits some of them. The sample records 76,000 or so clones, roughly 89% being singletons. Sequencing used peripheral blood. Source of these receptors: a human donor in a cohort sampled during active COVID-19.

This clone is a singleton in its sample. The CDR3 sequence: CASTIPGGSGELFF. The CDR3 nucleotides are TGTGCCAGTACCATCCCGGGAGGGAGCGGGGAGCTGTTTTTT. This sequence joins TRBV19 and TRBJ2-2, with 8 nucleotides matching TRBD2. Germline V gene sequence: CDR1 LNHDA, CDR2 SQIVND (reference sequence). This CDR3 region has 14 residues. The J segment lost 7 bases and the V segment lost 7 bases, leaving 8 bases of the junction unmatched.

This sequence joins TRBV11-2 and TRBJ1-4; 9 bases fit TRBD1. Germline values: CDR1 SGHAT, CDR2 FQNNGV. There are 15 residues in the CDR3. With 5 bases clipped from V and 7 bases from J, the junction kept 8 bases outside the gene matches. This CDR3 reads CASSPDRGRTEKLFF. The CDR3 nucleotides are TGTGCCAGCAGCCCCGACAGGGGGAGGACTGAAAAACTGTTTTTT.

V and J are TRBV2 and TRBJ2-5; TRBD2 matches at 15 bases. The V gene end was trimmed by 6 bases and the J gene end by 8 bases; junction bases not matched to a gene: 4. The CDR3 sequence is 14 residues long. The germline V gene encodes CDR1 SNHLY and CDR2 FYNNEI. The CDR3 DNA reads as TGTGCCAGCAGGGGACTAGCGGGGGGTATAACCCAGTACTTC. It codes for CASRGLAGGITQYF.

The V gene is TRBV5-1, the J gene TRBJ1-1; no definite D call. Germline V gene data show CDR1 as SGHRS and CDR2 as YFSETQ. The CDR3 has 15 amino acids. Trimming removed 3 bases from V and 5 bases from J, with 17 bases in between. The CDR3 region is CASSSGSTQNTEAFF. DNA for the CDR3: TGCGCCAGCAGCTCGGGAAGTACCCAAAATACTGAAGCTTTCTTT.

The rearrangement links TRBV18 to TRBJ2-5; 7 positions match TRBD1. This CDR3 comprises 14 residues. Trimming took 5 bases from V and 1 from J; bases not matched to a gene: 4. CDR1 is KGHSH, CDR2 LQKENI, per germline. Written as DNA, the CDR3 is TGTGCCAGCTCATTTCGACAGGGCCAAGAGACCCAGTACTTC. This sequence encodes CASSFRQGQETQYF. Full variable domain (rest looked up from reference TRBV18 and TRBJ2-5): NAGVMQNPRHLVRRRGQEARLRCSPMKGHSHVYWYRQLPEEGLKFMVYLQKENIIDESGMPKERFSAEFPKEGPSILRIQQVVRGDSAAYFCASSFRQGQETQYFGPGTRLLVL.